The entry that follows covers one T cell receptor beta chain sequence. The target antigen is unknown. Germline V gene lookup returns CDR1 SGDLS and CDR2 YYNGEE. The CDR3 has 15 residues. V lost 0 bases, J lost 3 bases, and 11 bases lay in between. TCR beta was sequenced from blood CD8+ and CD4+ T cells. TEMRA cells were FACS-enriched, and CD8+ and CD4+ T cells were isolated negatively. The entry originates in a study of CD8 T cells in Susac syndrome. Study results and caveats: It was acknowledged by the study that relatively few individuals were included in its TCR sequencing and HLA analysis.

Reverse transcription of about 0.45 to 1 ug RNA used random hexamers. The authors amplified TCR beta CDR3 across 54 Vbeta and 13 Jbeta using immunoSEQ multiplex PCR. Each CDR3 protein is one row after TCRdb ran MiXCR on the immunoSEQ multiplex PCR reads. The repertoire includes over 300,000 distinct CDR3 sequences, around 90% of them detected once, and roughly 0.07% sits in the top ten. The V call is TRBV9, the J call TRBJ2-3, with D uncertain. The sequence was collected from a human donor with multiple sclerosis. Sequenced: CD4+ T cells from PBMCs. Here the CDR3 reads CASSVVPSATDTQYF. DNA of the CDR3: TGTGCCAGCAGCGTAGTTCCCAGCGCAACAGATACGCAGTATTTT.